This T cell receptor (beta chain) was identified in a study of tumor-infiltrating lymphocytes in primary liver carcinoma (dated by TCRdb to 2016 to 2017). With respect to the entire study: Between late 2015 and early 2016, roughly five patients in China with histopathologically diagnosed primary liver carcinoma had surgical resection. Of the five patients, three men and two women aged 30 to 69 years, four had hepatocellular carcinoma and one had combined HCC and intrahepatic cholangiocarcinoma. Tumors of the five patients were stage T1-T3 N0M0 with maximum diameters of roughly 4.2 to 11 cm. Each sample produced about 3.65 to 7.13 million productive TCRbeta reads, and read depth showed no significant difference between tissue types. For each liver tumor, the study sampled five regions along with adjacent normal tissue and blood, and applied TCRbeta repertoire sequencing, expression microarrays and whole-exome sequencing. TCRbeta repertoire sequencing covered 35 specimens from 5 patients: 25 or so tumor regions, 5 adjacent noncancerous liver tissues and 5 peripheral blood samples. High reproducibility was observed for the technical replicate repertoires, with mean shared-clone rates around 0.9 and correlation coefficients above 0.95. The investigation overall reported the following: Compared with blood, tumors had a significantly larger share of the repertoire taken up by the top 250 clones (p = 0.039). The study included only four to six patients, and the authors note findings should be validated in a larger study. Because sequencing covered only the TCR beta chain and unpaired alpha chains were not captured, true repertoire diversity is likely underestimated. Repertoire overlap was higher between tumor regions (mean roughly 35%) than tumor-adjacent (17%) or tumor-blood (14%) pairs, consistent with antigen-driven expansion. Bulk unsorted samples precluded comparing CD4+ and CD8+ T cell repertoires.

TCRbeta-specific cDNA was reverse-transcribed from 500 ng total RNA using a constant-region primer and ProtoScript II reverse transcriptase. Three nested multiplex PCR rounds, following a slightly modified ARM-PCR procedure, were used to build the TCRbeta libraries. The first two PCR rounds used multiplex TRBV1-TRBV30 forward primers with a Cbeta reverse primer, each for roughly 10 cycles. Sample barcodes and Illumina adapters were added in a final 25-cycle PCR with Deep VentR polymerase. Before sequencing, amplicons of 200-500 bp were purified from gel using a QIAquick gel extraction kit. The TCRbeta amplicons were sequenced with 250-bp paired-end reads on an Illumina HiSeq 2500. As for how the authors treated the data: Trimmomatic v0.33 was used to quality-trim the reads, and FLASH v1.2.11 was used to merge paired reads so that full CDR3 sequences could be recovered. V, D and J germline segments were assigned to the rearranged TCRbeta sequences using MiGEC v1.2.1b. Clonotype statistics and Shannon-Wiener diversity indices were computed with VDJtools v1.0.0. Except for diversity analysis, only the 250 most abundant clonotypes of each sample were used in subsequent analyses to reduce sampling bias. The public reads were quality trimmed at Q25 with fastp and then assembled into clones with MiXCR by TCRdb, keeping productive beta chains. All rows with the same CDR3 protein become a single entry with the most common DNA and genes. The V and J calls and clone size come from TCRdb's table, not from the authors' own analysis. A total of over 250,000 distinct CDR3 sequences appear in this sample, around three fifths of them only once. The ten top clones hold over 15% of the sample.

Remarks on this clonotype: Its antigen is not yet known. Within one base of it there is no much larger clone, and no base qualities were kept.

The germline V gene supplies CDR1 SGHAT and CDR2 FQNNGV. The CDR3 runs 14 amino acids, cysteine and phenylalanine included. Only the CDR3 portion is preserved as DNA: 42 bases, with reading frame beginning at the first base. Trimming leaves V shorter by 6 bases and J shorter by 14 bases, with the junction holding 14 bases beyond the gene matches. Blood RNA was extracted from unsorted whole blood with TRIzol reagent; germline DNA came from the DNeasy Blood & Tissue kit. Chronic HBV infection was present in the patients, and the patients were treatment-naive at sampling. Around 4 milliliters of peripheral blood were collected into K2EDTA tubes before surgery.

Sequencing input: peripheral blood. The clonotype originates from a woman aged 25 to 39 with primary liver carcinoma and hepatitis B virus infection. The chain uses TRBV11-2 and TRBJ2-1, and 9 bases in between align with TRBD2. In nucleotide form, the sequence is TGTGCCAGCAGTTCAAGTTCCCGCGGGAGGGCGGAGTTCTTC. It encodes CASSSSSRGRAEFF.